Listed here is a single T cell receptor beta chain. Its antigen is still unknown. A junction boundary mismatches the germline segment, possibly from a read error. Per germline, CDR1 SGHRS and CDR2 YFSETQ. The CDR3 has 15 residues. For the second PCR, which ran for about 6 to 11 cycles, a sample-barcoded 5' primer and a J-beta primer mix were used. TCRdb redid the calling of the 5' RACE reads with MiXCR, one entry per CDR3 protein. Among about 290,000 distinct CDR3 sequences listed, around 27% were seen once. The sample originates from a study of blood T cells in healthy people across ages. Study outcomes and limitations: The fall in TCR beta diversity per million T cells was roughly linear with age.

The chain links TRBV5-1 to TRBJ2-5, with D maybe TRBD2 (6 bases). TRBJ2-1 explains the end of the DNA better; the J call may be wrong. The receptor was isolated from a woman between 70 and 85 years old in good health. The sequenced sample consisted of blood. Here the CDR3 DNA reads TGCGCCAGCAGTTTGGCCGGCGGGAACGGTGGTGAGCAGTTCTTC. It specifies CASSLAGGNGGEQFF.